This TCR beta chain was profiled in a study of blood T cell repertoires in COVID-19. Clones were sequenced by immunoSEQ multiplex PCR, and TCRdb holds only the in-frame ones, with some missing. The sample shows about 180,000 clones, approximately 88% of them seen only once. V shed 3 bases and J shed 7 bases, with 13 bases lying between them. This CDR3 spans 12 amino acids. Germline V gives CDR1 DFQATT, CDR2 SNEGSKA (reference sequence). The source material was peripheral blood. The source of this sequence is a woman aged 40 to 50 with COVID-19, enrolled during active disease. The chain combines TRBV20-1 with TRBJ2-7; possibly TRBD2 for D (6 bases). CDR3: CSASNAGYEQYF. The DNA for the CDR3 is TGCAGTGCTAGTAATGCGGGGTATGAGCAGTACTTC.